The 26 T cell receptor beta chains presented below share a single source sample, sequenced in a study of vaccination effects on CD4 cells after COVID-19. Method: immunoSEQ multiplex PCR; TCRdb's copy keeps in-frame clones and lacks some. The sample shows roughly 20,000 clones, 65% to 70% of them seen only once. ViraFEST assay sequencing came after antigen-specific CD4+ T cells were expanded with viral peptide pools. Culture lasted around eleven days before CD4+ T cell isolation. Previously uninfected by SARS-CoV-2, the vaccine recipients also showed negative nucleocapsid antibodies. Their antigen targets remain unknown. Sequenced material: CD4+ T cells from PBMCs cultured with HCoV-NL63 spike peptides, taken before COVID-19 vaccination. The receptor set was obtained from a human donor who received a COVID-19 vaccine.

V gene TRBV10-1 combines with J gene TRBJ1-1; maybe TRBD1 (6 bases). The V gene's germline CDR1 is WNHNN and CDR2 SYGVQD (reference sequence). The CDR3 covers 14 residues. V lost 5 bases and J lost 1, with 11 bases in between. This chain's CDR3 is CASSTMTGNTEAFF. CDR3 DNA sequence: TGCGCCAGCAGTACCATGACAGGGAACACTGAAGCTTTCTTT.

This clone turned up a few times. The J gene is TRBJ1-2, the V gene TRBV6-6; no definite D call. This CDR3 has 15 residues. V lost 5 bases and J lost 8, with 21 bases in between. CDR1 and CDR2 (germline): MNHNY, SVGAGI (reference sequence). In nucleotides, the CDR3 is TGTGCCAGCAGTCAACAGACGAGTTTGGGCTACGGCTACACCTTC. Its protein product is CASSQQTSLGYGYTF.

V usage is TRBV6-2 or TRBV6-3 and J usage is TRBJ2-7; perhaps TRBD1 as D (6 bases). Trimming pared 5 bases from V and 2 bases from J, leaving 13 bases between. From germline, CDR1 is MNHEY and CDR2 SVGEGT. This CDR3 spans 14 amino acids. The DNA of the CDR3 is TGTGCCAGCAGTACCCGACAGGTACCCTACGAGCAGTACTTC. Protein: CASSTRQVPYEQYF.

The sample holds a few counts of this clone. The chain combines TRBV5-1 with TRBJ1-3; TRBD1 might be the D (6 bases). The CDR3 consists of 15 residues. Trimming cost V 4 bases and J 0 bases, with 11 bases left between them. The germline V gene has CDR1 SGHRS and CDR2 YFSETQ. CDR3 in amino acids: CASSRDRSSGNTIYF. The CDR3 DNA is TGCGCCAGCAGCCGAGACAGGAGCTCTGGAAACACCATATATTTT.

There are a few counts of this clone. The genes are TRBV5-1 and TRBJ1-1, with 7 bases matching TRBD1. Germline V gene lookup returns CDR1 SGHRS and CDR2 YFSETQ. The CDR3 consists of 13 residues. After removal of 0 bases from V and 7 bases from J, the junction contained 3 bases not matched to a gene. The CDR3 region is CASSLEGANEAFF. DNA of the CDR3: TGCGCCAGCAGCTTGGAGGGGGCAAATGAAGCTTTCTTT.

Here the CDR3 DNA reads TGTGCCAGCAGTCCCGGGGCAGGGGGGTCCAACACCGGGGAGCTGTTTTTT. It encodes CASSPGAGGSNTGELFF. V gene TRBV27 combines with J gene TRBJ2-2, with D possibly TRBD1 on 7 matching bases. Trimming removed 5 bases from V and 2 bases from J, with 18 bases in between. Germline-derived CDR1 and CDR2 are MNHEY and SMNVEV (reference sequence). The CDR3 extends over 17 amino acids.

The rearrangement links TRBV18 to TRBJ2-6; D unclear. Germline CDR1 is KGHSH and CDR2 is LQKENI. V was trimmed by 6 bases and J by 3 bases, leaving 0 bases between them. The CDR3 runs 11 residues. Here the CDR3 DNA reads TGTGCCAGCTCTGGGGCCAACGTCCTGACTTTC. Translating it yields CASSGANVLTF.

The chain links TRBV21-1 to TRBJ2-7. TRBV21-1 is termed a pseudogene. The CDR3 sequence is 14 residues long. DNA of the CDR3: TGTGCCAGCAGCAAAGGGGGGGACATCCACGAGCAGTACTTC. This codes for CASSKGGDIHEQYF.

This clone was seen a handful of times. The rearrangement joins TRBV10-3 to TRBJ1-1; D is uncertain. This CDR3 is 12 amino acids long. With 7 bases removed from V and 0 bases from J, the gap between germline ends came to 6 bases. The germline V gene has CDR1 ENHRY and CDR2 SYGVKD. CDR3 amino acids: CAIKEMNTEAFF. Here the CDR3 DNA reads TGTGCCATCAAAGAGATGAACACTGAAGCTTTCTTT.

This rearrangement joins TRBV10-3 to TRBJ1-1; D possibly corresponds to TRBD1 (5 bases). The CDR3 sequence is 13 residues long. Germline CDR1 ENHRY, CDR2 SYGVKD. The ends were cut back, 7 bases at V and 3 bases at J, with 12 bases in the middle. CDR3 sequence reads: CAITQRGDTEAFF. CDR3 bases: TGTGCCATCACCCAGAGGGGTGACACTGAAGCTTTCTTT.

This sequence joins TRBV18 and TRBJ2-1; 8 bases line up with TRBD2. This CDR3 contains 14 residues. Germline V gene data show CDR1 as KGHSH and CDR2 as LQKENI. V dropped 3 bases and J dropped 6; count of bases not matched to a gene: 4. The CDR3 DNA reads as TGTGCCAGCTCACCCAGCGGGAGAATCAATGAGCAGTTCTTC. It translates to CASSPSGRINEQFF.

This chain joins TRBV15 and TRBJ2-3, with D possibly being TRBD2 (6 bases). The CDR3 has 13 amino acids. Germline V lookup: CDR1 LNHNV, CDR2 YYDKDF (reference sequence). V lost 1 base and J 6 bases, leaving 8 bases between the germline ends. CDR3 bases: TGTGCCACCAGCAGAGTGGCGGGGGATACGCAGTATTTT. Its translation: CATSRVAGDTQYF.

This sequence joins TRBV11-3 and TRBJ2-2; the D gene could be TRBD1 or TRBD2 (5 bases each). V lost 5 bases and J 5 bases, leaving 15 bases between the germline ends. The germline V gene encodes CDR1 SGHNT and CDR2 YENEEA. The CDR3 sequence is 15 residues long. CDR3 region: CASSTGTSKTGELFF. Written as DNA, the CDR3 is TGTGCCAGCAGCACCGGGACCTCTAAAACCGGGGAGCTGTTTTTT.

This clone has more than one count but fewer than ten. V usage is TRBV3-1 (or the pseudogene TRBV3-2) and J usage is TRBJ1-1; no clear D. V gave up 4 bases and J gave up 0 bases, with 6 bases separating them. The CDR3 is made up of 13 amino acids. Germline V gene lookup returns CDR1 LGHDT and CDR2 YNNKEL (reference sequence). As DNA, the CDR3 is TGTGCCAGCAGCCTGACGGTGAACACTGAAGCTTTCTTT. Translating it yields CASSLTVNTEAFF.

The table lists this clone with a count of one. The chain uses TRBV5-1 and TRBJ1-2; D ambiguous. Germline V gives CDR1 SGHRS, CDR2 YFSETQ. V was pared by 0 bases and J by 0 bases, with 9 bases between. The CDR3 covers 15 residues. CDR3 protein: CASSLGQAPNYGYTF. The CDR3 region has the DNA TGCGCCAGCAGCTTGGGGCAGGCCCCTAACTATGGCTACACCTTC.

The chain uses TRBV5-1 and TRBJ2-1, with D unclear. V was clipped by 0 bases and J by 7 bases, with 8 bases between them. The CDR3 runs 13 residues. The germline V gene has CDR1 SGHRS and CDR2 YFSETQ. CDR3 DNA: TGCGCCAGCAGCTTGGCCCCCGGAAATGAGCAGTTCTTC. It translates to CASSLAPGNEQFF. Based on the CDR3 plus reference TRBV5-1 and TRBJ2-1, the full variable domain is KAGVTQTPRYLIKTRGQQVTLSCSPISGHRSVSWYQQTPGQGLQFLFEYFSETQRNKGNFPGRFSGRQFSNSRSEMNVSTLELGDSALYLCASSLAPGNEQFFGPGTRLTVL.

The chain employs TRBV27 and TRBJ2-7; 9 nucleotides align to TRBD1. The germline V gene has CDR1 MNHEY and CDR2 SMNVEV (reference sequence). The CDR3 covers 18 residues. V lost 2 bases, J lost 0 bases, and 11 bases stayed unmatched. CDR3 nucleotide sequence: TGTGCCAGCAGTTTACAAGGTGCCGGGACAGGGAGCTCCTACGAGCAGTACTTC. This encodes CASSLQGAGTGSSYEQYF.

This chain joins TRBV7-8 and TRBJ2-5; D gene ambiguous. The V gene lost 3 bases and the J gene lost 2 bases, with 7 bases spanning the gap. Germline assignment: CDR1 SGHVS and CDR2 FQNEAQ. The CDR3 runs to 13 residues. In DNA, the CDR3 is TGTGCCAGCAGCTTTTCGGTACAAGAGACCCAGTACTTC. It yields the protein CASSFSVQETQYF.

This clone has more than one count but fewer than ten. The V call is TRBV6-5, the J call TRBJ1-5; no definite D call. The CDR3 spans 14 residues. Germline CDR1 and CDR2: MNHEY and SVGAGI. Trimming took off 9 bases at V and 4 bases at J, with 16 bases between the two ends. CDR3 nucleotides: TGTGCCAGTAGCTCGGGAAGTGGGAATCAGCCCCAGCATTTT. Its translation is CASSSGSGNQPQHF.

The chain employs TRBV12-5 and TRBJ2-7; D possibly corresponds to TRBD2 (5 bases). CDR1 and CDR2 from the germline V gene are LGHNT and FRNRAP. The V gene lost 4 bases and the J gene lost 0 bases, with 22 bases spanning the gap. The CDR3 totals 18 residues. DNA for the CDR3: TGTGCTAGTGGTTCCCGAAAAAAGACTACCTTACACTCCTACGAGCAGTACTTC. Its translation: CASGSRKKTTLHSYEQYF.

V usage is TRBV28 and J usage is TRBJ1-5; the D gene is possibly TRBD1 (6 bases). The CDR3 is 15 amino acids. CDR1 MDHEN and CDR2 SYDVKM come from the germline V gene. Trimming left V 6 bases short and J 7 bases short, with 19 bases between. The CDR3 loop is CASSLTHRVGQPQHF. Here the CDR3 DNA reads TGTGCCAGCAGCCTAACCCACAGGGTAGGGCAGCCCCAGCATTTT.

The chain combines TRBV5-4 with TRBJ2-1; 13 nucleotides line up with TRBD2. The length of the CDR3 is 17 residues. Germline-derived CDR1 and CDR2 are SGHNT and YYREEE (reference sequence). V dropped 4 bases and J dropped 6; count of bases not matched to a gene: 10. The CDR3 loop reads CASSRTSGGAYFNEQFF. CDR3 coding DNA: TGTGCCAGCAGCCGCACTAGCGGGGGGGCCTATTTCAATGAGCAGTTCTTC. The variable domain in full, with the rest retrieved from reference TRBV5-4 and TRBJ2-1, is ETGVTQSPTHLIKTRGQQVTLRCSSQSGHNTVSWYQQALGQGPQFIFQYYREEENGRGNFPPRFSGLQFPNYSSELNVNALELDDSALYLCASSRTSGGAYFNEQFFGPGTRLTVL.

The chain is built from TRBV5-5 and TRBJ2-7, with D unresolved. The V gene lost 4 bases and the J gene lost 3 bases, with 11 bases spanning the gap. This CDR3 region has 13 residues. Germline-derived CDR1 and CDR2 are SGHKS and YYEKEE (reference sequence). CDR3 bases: TGTGCCAGCAGCACCCTGCCAGACTACGAGCAGTACTTC. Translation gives CASSTLPDYEQYF.

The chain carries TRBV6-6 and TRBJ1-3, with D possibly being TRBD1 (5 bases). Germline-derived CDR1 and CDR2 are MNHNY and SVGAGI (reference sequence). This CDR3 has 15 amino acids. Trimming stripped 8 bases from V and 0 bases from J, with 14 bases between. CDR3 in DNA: TGTGCCAGCTACGCAGGGAGAAGCTCTGGAAACACCATATATTTT. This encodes CASYAGRSSGNTIYF.

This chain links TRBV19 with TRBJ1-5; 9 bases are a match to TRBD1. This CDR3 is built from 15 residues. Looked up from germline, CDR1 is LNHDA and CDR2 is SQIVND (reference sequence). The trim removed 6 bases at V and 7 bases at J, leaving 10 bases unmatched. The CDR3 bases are TGTGCCAGTAGCCGATCACAGGGGGCTTACCAGCCCCAGCATTTT. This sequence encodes CASSRSQGAYQPQHF.

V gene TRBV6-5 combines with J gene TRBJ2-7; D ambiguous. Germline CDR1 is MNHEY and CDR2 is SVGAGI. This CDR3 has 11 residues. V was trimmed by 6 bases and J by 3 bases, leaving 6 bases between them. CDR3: CASSGYYEQYF. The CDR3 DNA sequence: TGTGCCAGCAGCGGGTACTACGAGCAGTACTTC.